This entry describes one T cell receptor beta chain. Its cognate antigen has yet to be identified. No much larger clone is present one base from it, and per-base qualities are unavailable. Only healthy Caucasian donors were included. The twin cohort consisted of three pairs of female monozygotic twins, all aged roughly 18 to 30 years. Positive isolation kits from Invitrogen were used to isolate the CD4+ and CD8+ T cell populations. The library was obtained by 5' RACE. The listed sequencing device is Illumina HiSeq 2000. Template switching introduced a universal primer binding site; the final cDNA contained a unique molecular identifier, enabling accurate counting of TCR cDNA molecules. First-strand cDNA for TCR alpha and beta chains was synthesized from specific primers in the conserved constant-segment region. To control for contamination, every cDNA library carried two barcodes: a SMART-Mk sample barcode plus Illumina barcodes. Two successive PCR steps introduced TruSeq adapter sequences along with Illumina sample barcodes. Sequencing of the TCR alpha and beta cDNA libraries was done on the Illumina HiSeq platform using custom primers. As for how the authors treated the data: Unique molecular identifiers were extracted from raw reads with MiGEC, and CDR3 positions were determined with MiXCR. For each individual, recombination models were inferred using an EM algorithm with the repgenHMM and IGoR tools. The analysis of shared clonotypes was done with the tcR package in R, with sharing normalized by the product of cloneset sizes. To study raw recombination without the effects of thymic and clonal selection, out-of-frame nonproductive sequences were analyzed. Using fastp at Q25 and MiXCR, TCRdb reprocessed the public reads and kept productive beta chains. A single entry per CDR3 protein holds the most common genes and DNA from its merged rows. TCRdb assigned the V and J calls; the authors' analysis was not used. The sample yields a few hundred thousand distinct CDR3 sequences; about 8% were counted once. Of the sample, roughly 3.1% is held by the ten largest clones.

As encoded in the germline V gene, CDR1 is MGHRA while CDR2 is YSYEKL. V trim: 3 bases; J trim: 1 base; unmatched bases: 8. The CDR3 spans 18 residues, from the cysteine through the phenylalanine. Only CDR3 DNA is held: 54 bases, read in frame from base 1. These data come from a study of identical twins listed by TCRdb under 2016. Notes on the research overall: TCR alpha and beta repertoires from monozygotic twins, unrelated adults of various ages and cord blood were deep-sequenced to test whether fetal clonotypes persist. To rule out contamination, replicate twin experiments were performed at different times with different library preparation protocols. Study-wide conclusions, independent of this receptor: Fewer insertions were carried by abundant cord blood beta clonotypes, a similar but weaker trend appeared in young adult naive repertoires, and no such trend appeared in memory repertoires. Compared with coincidental sharing between unrelated individuals, out-of-frame TCR alpha sequences shared between twins had an excess of sequences with low generation probability. Because the same donors could not be followed over many years, conclusions were based on cross-sectional statistical analysis. Invariant T cells such as MAIT and iNKT could partly confound zero-insertion analyses, although diverse VJ usage argued against such confounding for most clonotypes. A weaker excess of twin sharing was found in beta out-of-frame sequences because the signal-to-noise ratio was lowered by fewer shared sequences. Out-of-frame TCR alpha sharing in monozygotic twins was systematically underestimated by recombination models, whereas sharing between unrelated individuals was in agreement with the recombination models.

The data were also submitted as part of a second study, on yellow fever vaccine responses in identical twins. Drawing on the second study: According to the authors, the vaccine-induced T cell response in identical twins seemed to be partly convergent and partly specific to each individual. In the study, vaccine-responding T cell clones were precisely tracked in identical twins.

This clonotype was sampled from a woman under 30 in good health. The rearrangement joined TRBV4-1 to TRBJ2-5; the central 13 bases match TRBD2. Sequenced input: CD8+ T cells sorted from blood. The CDR3 protein sequence reads: CASSHGTSGNPSQETQYF. The DNA sequence is TGCGCCAGCAGCCACGGGACTAGCGGGAACCCGAGCCAAGAGACCCAGTACTTC.